These 32 T cell receptor beta chains share one sample of origin, sequenced in a study of T cell changes during pregnancy in multiple sclerosis. Generated by immunoSEQ multiplex PCR, the TCRdb table keeps only in-frame clones and is missing some. The sample includes 49,000 or so clones, 90% to 95% of them seen just once. Here the sequenced sample was CD8+ T cells from peripheral blood mononuclear cells, taken before pregnancy. The receptor source for this set is a female donor with multiple sclerosis, enrolled in a pregnancy study.

The V call is TRBV9, the J call TRBJ2-3, with TRBD1 identical over 9 bases. The V gene end was trimmed by 3 bases and the J gene end by 0 bases; junction bases not matched to a gene: 8. The CDR3 covers 17 residues. Germline CDR1 is SGDLS and CDR2 is YYNGEE. The CDR3 DNA is TGTGCCAGCAGCGGAGGGACAGGGCCATCTAGCACAGATACGCAGTATTTT. This gives the protein CASSGGTGPSSTDTQYF.

This sequence joins TRBV4-3 and TRBJ2-5, with D possibly being TRBD2 (6 bases). With 1 base removed from V and 3 bases from J, the gap between germline ends came to 6 bases. CDR1 LGHNA and CDR2 YSLEER come from the germline V gene. CDR3 length equals 13 residues. CDR3: CASSQGLEETQYF. The CDR3 region has the DNA TGCGCCAGCAGCCAAGGACTAGAAGAGACCCAGTACTTC.

CDR3 nucleotides: TGCGCCAGCAGCTTGAATGGGGGGTGGGATGAGCAGTTCTTC. This gives the protein CASSLNGGWDEQFF. The chain has TRBV5-1 and TRBJ2-1; tentatively, D is TRBD2 (6 bases). V was trimmed by 1 base and J by 8 bases, leaving 13 bases between them. The germline CDR1 and CDR2 sequences are SGHRS and YFSETQ. This CDR3 is built from 14 residues. Supplemented by reference TRBV5-1 and TRBJ2-1, the full variable domain reads KAGVTQTPRYLIKTRGQQVTLSCSPISGHRSVSWYQQTPGQGLQFLFEYFSETQRNKGNFPGRFSGRQFSNSRSEMNVSTLELGDSALYLCASSLNGGWDEQFFGPGTRLTVL.

This clone was seen a handful of times. The chain links TRBV5-1 to TRBJ1-3; 12 nucleotides align to TRBD1. The CDR3 covers 17 residues. Trimming took 4 bases from V and 2 from J; bases not matched to a gene: 7. The germline CDR1 and CDR2 sequences are SGHRS and YFSETQ. The CDR3 sequence: CASSRSGQGAAGNTIYF. The CDR3 DNA reads as TGCGCCAGCAGCAGGTCGGGACAGGGGGCTGCTGGAAACACCATATATTTT.

The V call is TRBV27, the J call TRBJ2-7; 7 bases line up with TRBD1. The CDR3 contains 14 residues. Germline trimming cut 0 bases from V and 2 bases from J; bases unmatched to any gene: 1. Germline assignment: CDR1 MNHEY and CDR2 SMNVEV (reference sequence). The CDR3 spells CASSLSDRPYEQYF. In DNA form, the CDR3 reads TGTGCCAGCAGTTTATCGGACAGGCCCTACGAGCAGTACTTC.

The rearrangement links TRBV5-1 to TRBJ1-2; 9 bases agree with TRBD1. The junction had 15 bases not matched to a gene; V was cut back by 2 bases and J by 4 bases. The germline V gene has CDR1 SGHRS and CDR2 YFSETQ. There are 18 residues in the CDR3. Here the CDR3 reads CASSLIPVQGANGYGYTF. The CDR3 region has the DNA TGCGCCAGCAGCTTAATACCCGTACAGGGGGCGAACGGCTATGGCTACACCTTC.

V and J are TRBV5-1 and TRBJ2-1; TRBD2 might be the D (5 bases). This CDR3 is 12 amino acids long. Trimming pared 6 bases from V and 10 bases from J, leaving 14 bases between. Germline V gene data show CDR1 as SGHRS and CDR2 as YFSETQ. The CDR3, as DNA: TGCGCCAGCACCGATGCGGGCGGCGAGCAGTTCTTC. It translates to CASTDAGGEQFF. Looking up the rest from reference TRBV5-1 and TRBJ2-1 gives the full variable domain: KAGVTQTPRYLIKTRGQQVTLSCSPISGHRSVSWYQQTPGQGLQFLFEYFSETQRNKGNFPGRFSGRQFSNSRSEMNVSTLELGDSALYLCASTDAGGEQFFGPGTRLTVL.

CDR3 in amino acids: CAISDRKIGELFF. The CDR3 DNA reads as TGTGCCATCAGTGACAGGAAAATCGGGGAGCTGTTTTTT. The chain carries TRBV10-3 and TRBJ2-2; D remains unclear. The CDR3 is made up of 13 amino acids. CDR1 and CDR2 (germline): ENHRY, SYGVKD. V gave up 3 bases and J gave up 7 bases, with 9 bases separating them.

The chain couples TRBV29-1 to TRBJ2-3; 11 bases agree with TRBD2. CDR1 and CDR2 (germline): SQVTM, ANQGSEA. The CDR3 is made up of 14 amino acids. V gave up 7 bases and J gave up 4 bases; unmatched junction bases: 7. CDR3 DNA: TGCAGCGCCCGACTAGCGGGGCAGCCAGATACGCAGTATTTT. Its protein product is CSARLAGQPDTQYF.

This sequence joins TRBV7-6 and TRBJ2-3; D unresolved. Per the germline V gene, CDR1 is SGHVS and CDR2 is FNYEAQ. The V end lost 5 bases, the J end lost 4 bases, and 19 bases lay between the germline ends. The CDR3 is 16 residues long. The CDR3 bases are TGTGCCAGCAGCCCATTAAGCTTTGAAACGGCAGATACGCAGTATTTT. This encodes CASSPLSFETADTQYF.

The V and J genes are TRBV10-2 and TRBJ2-1; 11 bases match TRBD2. The J segment lost 8 bases and the V segment lost 7 bases, leaving 4 bases of the junction unmatched. This CDR3 is built from 13 residues. Germline lookup yields CDR1 WSHSY and CDR2 SAAADI. The CDR3 nucleotides are TGCGCCAGCATTGGACTAGCGGGTCATGAGCAGTTCTTC. Protein product: CASIGLAGHEQFF.

This rearrangement joins TRBV28 to TRBJ1-3; possibly TRBD1 for D (5 bases). This CDR3 region has 16 residues. CDR1 is MDHEN and CDR2 is SYDVKM in the germline V gene. V lost 8 bases and J lost 3, with 20 bases in between. The CDR3 loop reads CASSFPGQGGGNTIYF. DNA for the CDR3: TGTGCCAGCTCTTTTCCGGGGCAGGGAGGTGGAAACACCATATATTTT.

This chain joins TRBV7-9 and TRBJ2-3; 13 positions match TRBD2. After removal of 6 bases from V and 6 bases from J, the junction contained 6 bases not matched to a gene. There are 15 residues in the CDR3. Looked up from germline, CDR1 is SEHNR and CDR2 is FQNEAQ (reference sequence). The CDR3, as DNA: TGTGCCAGCAGGGGAGGGACTAGCGGGAAGGATACGCAGTATTTT. This translates into CASRGGTSGKDTQYF. The full variable domain, with the rest looked up from reference TRBV7-9 and TRBJ2-3, is DTGVSQNPRHKITKRGQNVTFRCDPISEHNRLYWYRQTLGQGPEFLTYFQNEAQLEKSRLLSDRFSAERPKGSFSTLEIQRTEQGDSAMYLCASRGGTSGKDTQYFGPGTRLTVL.

The V gene is TRBV6-5, the J gene TRBJ2-7, with 7 bases matching TRBD2. J lost 3 bases, V lost 7 bases, and 6 bases had no gene match. In germline, CDR1 is MNHEY, CDR2 SVGAGI. The CDR3 consists of 13 residues. The CDR3 loop reads CASKQLADYEQYF. The DNA for the CDR3 is TGTGCCAGCAAGCAGCTAGCGGACTACGAGCAGTACTTC.

By its share, this clone is medium-sized. This rearrangement joins TRBV5-1 to TRBJ2-6; D might be TRBD2 (5 bases). The CDR3 spans 15 residues. CDR1 SGHRS and CDR2 YFSETQ come from the germline V gene. V was pared by 3 bases and J by 4 bases, with 11 bases between. The CDR3 nucleotides are TGCGCCAGCAGCTCGGGGTCCTACGGGGCCAACGTCCTGACTTTC. Its translation is CASSSGSYGANVLTF.

This rearrangement joins TRBV27 to TRBJ2-7; 14 bases match TRBD2. This CDR3 is 19 amino acids long. The germline V gene has CDR1 MNHEY and CDR2 SMNVEV (reference sequence). The V and J ends lost 4 bases and 5 bases, in that order; junction bases with no gene match: 16. The CDR3 region has the DNA TGTGCCAGCAGTTCCATGACTAGCGGGAGGGCCTCCCCCCTTCACGAGCAGTACTTC. Encoded protein: CASSSMTSGRASPLHEQYF.

The chain has TRBV28 and TRBJ1-2; 9 bases match TRBD1. This CDR3 region has 14 residues. V was clipped by 11 bases and J by 5 bases; unmatched bases: 12. From germline, CDR1 is MDHEN and CDR2 SYDVKM. CDR3 coding DNA: TGTGCCGCCACTATTCGGGACAGGGTTTATGGCTACACCTTC. Protein sequence: CAATIRDRVYGYTF.

This chain connects TRBV15 to TRBJ1-5, with no clear D. Trimming took 8 bases from V and 5 from J, leaving 16 bases between them. The germline CDR1 and CDR2 sequences are LNHNV and YYDKDF (reference sequence). This CDR3 contains 14 residues. The CDR3: CATDALRGHQPQHF. CDR3 bases: TGTGCCACCGACGCCTTACGAGGGCATCAGCCCCAGCATTTT.

V gene TRBV29-1 combines with J gene TRBJ2-7; 14 bases map to TRBD2. Germline CDR1 is SQVTM and CDR2 is ANQGSEA. The V and J ends lost 1 base and 2 bases, in that order; junction bases with no gene match: 13. The length of the CDR3 is 19 residues. The CDR3 bases are TGCAGCGTTGAAGTGGGTCAGGGGACTAGCGGGAGAGTTACCTACGAGCAGTACTTC. It specifies CSVEVGQGTSGRVTYEQYF.

The J gene is TRBJ1-1, the V gene TRBV6-1; D perhaps matches TRBD1 (5 bases). Germline CDR1 is MNHNS and CDR2 is SASEGT. The ends were cut back, 0 bases at V and 8 bases at J, with 10 bases in the middle. The CDR3 runs to 13 residues. CDR3 in DNA: TGTGCCAGCAGTGAAGCAGGCAGGGCCGAAGCTTTCTTT. Its translation: CASSEAGRAEAFF.

The gene calls are TRBV13 and TRBJ1-6; no clear D. This CDR3 contains 14 residues. Trimming removed 1 base at V and 3 bases at J, with 4 bases between. Germline V lookup: CDR1 PRHDT, CDR2 FYEKMQ (reference sequence). The CDR3 coding sequence is TGTGCCAGCAGCTTAGAATACTATAATTCACCCCTCCACTTT. Protein: CASSLEYYNSPLHF.

This rearrangement joins TRBV19 to TRBJ2-7, with unresolved D. CDR3 length: 12 residues. Per germline, CDR1 LNHDA and CDR2 SQIVND (reference sequence). Trimming stripped 2 bases from V and 5 bases from J, with 7 bases between. CDR3 in amino acids: CASSIRGDEQYF. For the CDR3, the DNA is TGTGCCAGTAGTATAAGAGGAGACGAGCAGTACTTC.

This chain links TRBV5-4 with TRBJ2-3; D is ambiguous. V dropped 0 bases and J dropped 0 bases, with 8 bases sitting between them. This CDR3 contains 15 residues. CDR1 and CDR2 from the germline V gene are SGHNT and YYREEE (reference sequence). The CDR3: CASSLGSKSTDTQYF. CDR3 DNA: TGTGCCAGCAGCTTGGGAAGCAAGAGCACAGATACGCAGTATTTT.

Here the CDR3 reads CASSEGGYNEQFF. As DNA, the CDR3 is TGCGCCAGCAGCGAGGGAGGATACAATGAGCAGTTCTTC. The V gene is TRBV5-1, the J gene TRBJ2-1; perhaps TRBD2 as D (6 bases). This CDR3 is 13 amino acids long. The ends were cut back, 4 bases at V and 4 bases at J, with 9 bases in the middle. Germline loops: CDR1 SGHRS, CDR2 YFSETQ.

The chain combines TRBV5-5 with TRBJ2-7, with unresolved D. Trimming took 0 bases from V and 0 from J, leaving 13 bases between them. Germline CDR1 and CDR2: SGHKS and YYEKEE (reference sequence). The CDR3 covers 16 residues. DNA for the CDR3: TGTGCCAGCAGCTTGGGACGGGTCGGTTCCTCCTACGAGCAGTACTTC. Translation gives CASSLGRVGSSYEQYF. The full variable domain, its missing parts supplied by reference TRBV5-5 and TRBJ2-7, is DAGVTQSPTHLIKTRGQQVTLRCSPISGHKSVSWYQQVLGQGPQFIFQYYEKEERGRGNFPDRFSARQFPNYSSELNVNALLLGDSALYLCASSLGRVGSSYEQYFGPGTRLTVT.

The rearrangement links TRBV9 to TRBJ2-1; D perhaps matches TRBD2 (5 bases). Trimming cost V 4 bases and J 8 bases, with 16 bases left between them. There are 14 residues in the CDR3. The germline CDR1 and CDR2 sequences are SGDLS and YYNGEE. The CDR3 region is CASSPYSPGDEQFF. The CDR3 DNA is TGTGCCAGCAGCCCATACAGCCCCGGGGATGAGCAGTTCTTC.

This chain connects TRBV4-2 to TRBJ2-1; D is possibly TRBD2 (6 bases). This CDR3 comprises 16 residues. The V gene lost 4 bases and the J gene lost 3 bases, with 16 bases spanning the gap. Germline V CDR1 and CDR2: LGHNA, YNFKEQ. The CDR3 DNA sequence: TGTGCCAGCAGCCCGACGGCAGCGGAGGGCTACAATGAGCAGTTCTTC. Protein product: CASSPTAAEGYNEQFF.

This clone showed up just once. The rearrangement links TRBV5-1 to TRBJ2-3; 8 positions agree with TRBD2. The V segment lost 4 bases and the J segment 5 bases; nucleotides outside the gene matches: 9. The germline CDR1 and CDR2 sequences are SGHRS and YFSETQ. The CDR3 covers 15 residues. The CDR3 sequence: CASSALAGGRDTQYF. CDR3 nucleotide sequence: TGCGCCAGCAGCGCCCTGGCGGGAGGAAGAGATACGCAGTATTTT.

CDR3 coding DNA: TGCGCCAGCAGCTATGCAGGATTCTACGAGCAGTACTTC. It translates to CASSYAGFYEQYF. The chain employs TRBV5-1 and TRBJ2-7; no definite D call. With 3 bases removed from V and 3 bases from J, the gap between germline ends came to 10 bases. The CDR3 has 13 residues. Germline V gene sequence: CDR1 SGHRS, CDR2 YFSETQ. Filled out from reference TRBV5-1 and TRBJ2-7, the complete variable domain reads KAGVTQTPRYLIKTRGQQVTLSCSPISGHRSVSWYQQTPGQGLQFLFEYFSETQRNKGNFPGRFSGRQFSNSRSEMNVSTLELGDSALYLCASSYAGFYEQYFGPGTRLTVT.

The rearrangement joins TRBV27 to TRBJ2-1, with D possibly being TRBD2 (5 bases). Trimming took 5 bases from V and 4 from J, leaving 9 bases between them. Germline V gives CDR1 MNHEY, CDR2 SMNVEV (reference sequence). The CDR3 covers 13 residues. The CDR3 region is CASSRGSYNEQFF. The CDR3 DNA sequence: TGTGCCAGCAGTCGGGGTTCGTACAATGAGCAGTTCTTC.

The J gene is TRBJ1-2, the V gene TRBV27; D is unclear. Germline CDR1 is MNHEY and CDR2 is SMNVEV (reference sequence). V lost 3 bases and J lost 4, with 15 bases in between. This CDR3 is 15 amino acids long. The CDR3 loop reads CASSLRAPGSYGYTF. The CDR3 DNA reads as TGTGCCAGCAGTTTGCGGGCCCCCGGGAGCTATGGCTACACCTTC.

Worth noting for this clone: The sample carries other DNA sequences with the same CDR3. The chain employs TRBV15 and TRBJ2-3; no clear D gene. Germline loops: CDR1 LNHNV, CDR2 YYDKDF (reference sequence). Trimming stripped 0 bases from V and 3 bases from J, with 10 bases between. The CDR3 consists of 15 residues. CDR3 nucleotides: TGTGCCACCAGCAGAGACCGCCCCGAGACAGATACGCAGTATTTT. This encodes CATSRDRPETDTQYF. Full variable domain (missing parts from reference TRBV15 and TRBJ2-3): DAMVIQNPRYQVTQFGKPVTLSCSQTLNHNVMYWYQQKSSQAPKLLFHYYDKDFNNEADTPDNFQSRRPNTSFCFLDIRSPGLGDTAMYLCATSRDRPETDTQYFGPGTRLTVL.